This TCR beta chain was recorded in a study of T cell repertoires in aging, cancer and after chemotherapy. Whole-study context: Donor ages fell into six groups from 30 or younger up to 70 or older. Repeat sampling of healthy donors over several months to years showed clear clonal overlap.

TCR beta rearrangements were amplified from peripheral blood genomic DNA. This CDR3 region has 15 residues. V shed 6 bases, J shed 2 bases, and the junction held 4 bases outside the gene matches. Germline lookup yields CDR1 SEHNR and CDR2 FQNEAQ (reference sequence). Multiplex touch-down PCR with TRB-A/B primers amplified rearranged V-D-J TRB sequences. TCRdb reprocessed the multiplex PCR reads with MiXCR, giving one entry per CDR3 protein. The sample includes roughly 2,200 distinct CDR3 sequences, around 30% of them seen just once. The clonotype originates from a human donor in good health. Sequenced input: blood. The gene calls are TRBV7-9 and TRBJ1-4; 9 bases are a match to TRBD1. The CDR3 here is CASSLTGGTNEKLFF. The CDR3, as DNA: TGTGCCAGCAGTCTCACAGGGGGCACTAATGAAAAACTGTTTTTT.